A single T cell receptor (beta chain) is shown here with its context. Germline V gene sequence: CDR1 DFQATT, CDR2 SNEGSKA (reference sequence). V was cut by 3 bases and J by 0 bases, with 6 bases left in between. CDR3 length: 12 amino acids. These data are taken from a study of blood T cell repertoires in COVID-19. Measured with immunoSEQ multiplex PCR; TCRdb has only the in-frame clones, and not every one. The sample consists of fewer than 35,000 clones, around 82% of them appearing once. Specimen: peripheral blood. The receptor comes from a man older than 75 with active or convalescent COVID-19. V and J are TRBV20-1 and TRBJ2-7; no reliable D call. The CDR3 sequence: CSASPYSYEQYF. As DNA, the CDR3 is TGCAGTGCTAGTCCGTACTCCTACGAGCAGTACTTC.